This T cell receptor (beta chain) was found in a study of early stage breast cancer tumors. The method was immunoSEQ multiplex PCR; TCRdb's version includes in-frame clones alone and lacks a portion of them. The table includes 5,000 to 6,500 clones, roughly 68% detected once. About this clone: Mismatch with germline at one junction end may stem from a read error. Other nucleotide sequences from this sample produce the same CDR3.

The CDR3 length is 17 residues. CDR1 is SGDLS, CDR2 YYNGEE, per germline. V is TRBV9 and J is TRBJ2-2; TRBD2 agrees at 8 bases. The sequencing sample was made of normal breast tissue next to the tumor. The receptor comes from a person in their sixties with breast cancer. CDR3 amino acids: CASSVAPGSGSTGELFF. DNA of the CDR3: TGTGCCAGCAGTGTAGCCCCGGGAAGCGGGAGCACCGGGGAGCTGTTTTTT.